This TCR beta chain derives from a study of CD8 T cells in ankylosing spondylitis. TCRdb passed the 5' RACE reads through MiXCR, listing each CDR3 protein once. The sample lists a few hundred thousand distinct CDR3 sequences, roughly 18% occurring once. Germline V gives CDR1 SGHRS, CDR2 YFSETQ. CDR3 length equals 16 residues. V lost 0 bases and J lost 4, with 16 bases in between. This clonotype was seen more than once but under ten times. The clonotype comes from a male donor with ankylosing spondylitis or in good health (not recorded which). Sequenced material: blood, either unsorted or a sorted T cell fraction (not recorded which). The chain combines TRBV5-1 with TRBJ1-2; no clear D. CDR3 in amino acids: CASSLDWAVLSYGYTF. The DNA for the CDR3 is TGCGCCAGCAGCTTGGATTGGGCCGTCCTATCCTATGGCTACACCTTC.